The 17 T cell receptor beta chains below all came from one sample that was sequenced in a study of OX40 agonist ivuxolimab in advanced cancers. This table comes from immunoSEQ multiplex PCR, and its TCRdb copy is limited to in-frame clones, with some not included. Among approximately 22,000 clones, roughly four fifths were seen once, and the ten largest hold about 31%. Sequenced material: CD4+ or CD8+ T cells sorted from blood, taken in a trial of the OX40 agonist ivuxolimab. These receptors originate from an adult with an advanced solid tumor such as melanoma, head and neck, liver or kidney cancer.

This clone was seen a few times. Written as DNA, the CDR3 is TGTGCCAGCAAATTACAGGGGTATAATGAAAAACTGTTTTTT. It specifies CASKLQGYNEKLFF. The genes are TRBV2 and TRBJ1-4; 7 bases are shared with TRBD1. CDR3 length: 14 residues. V dropped 7 bases and J dropped 4; count of bases not matched to a gene: 6. CDR1 is SNHLY, CDR2 FYNNEI, per germline.

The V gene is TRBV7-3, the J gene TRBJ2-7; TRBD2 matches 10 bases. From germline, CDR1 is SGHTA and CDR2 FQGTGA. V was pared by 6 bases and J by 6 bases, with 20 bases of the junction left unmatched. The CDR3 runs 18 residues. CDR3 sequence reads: CASSMGLAGVEFGGEQYF. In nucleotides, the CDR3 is TGTGCCAGCAGTATGGGTCTAGCGGGAGTGGAATTTGGCGGCGAGCAGTACTTC.

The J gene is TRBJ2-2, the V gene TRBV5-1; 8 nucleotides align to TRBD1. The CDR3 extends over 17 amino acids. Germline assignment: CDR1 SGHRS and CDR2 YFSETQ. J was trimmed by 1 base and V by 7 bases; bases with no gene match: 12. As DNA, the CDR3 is TGCGCCAGCCACCAAACCCTAACAGGGGGGAACACCGGGGAGCTGTTTTTT. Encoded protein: CASHQTLTGGNTGELFF.

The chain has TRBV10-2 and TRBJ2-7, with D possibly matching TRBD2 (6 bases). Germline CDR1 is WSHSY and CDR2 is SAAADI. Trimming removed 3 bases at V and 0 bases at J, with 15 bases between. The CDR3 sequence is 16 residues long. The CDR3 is CASSDSWREPSYEQYF. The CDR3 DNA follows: TGCGCCAGCAGTGACTCTTGGAGGGAGCCCTCCTACGAGCAGTACTTC.

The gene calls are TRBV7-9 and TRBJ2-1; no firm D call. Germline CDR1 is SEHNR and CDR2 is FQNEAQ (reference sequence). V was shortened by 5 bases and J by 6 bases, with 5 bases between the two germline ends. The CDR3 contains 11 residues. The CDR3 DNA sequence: TGTGCCAGCAGCACGAGCAATGAGCAGTTCTTC. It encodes CASSTSNEQFF.

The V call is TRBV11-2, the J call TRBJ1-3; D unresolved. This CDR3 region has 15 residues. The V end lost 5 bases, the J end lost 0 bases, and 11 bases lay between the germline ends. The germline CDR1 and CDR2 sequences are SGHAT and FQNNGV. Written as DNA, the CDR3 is TGTGCCAGCAGCAACGACCGCTACTCTGGAAACACCATATATTTT. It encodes CASSNDRYSGNTIYF.

As DNA, the CDR3 is TGTGCCAGCAGCCGAGGATTGACTCTACCGAACACCGGGGAGCTGTTTTTT. As protein: CASSRGLTLPNTGELFF. This chain connects TRBV27 to TRBJ2-2; D is undetermined. The ends were cut back, 6 bases at V and 0 bases at J, with 17 bases in the middle. Looked up from germline, CDR1 is MNHEY and CDR2 is SMNVEV (reference sequence). This CDR3 has 17 residues.

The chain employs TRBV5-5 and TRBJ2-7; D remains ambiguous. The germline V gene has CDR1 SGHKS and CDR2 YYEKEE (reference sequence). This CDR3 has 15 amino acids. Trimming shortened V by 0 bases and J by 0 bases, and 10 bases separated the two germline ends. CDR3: CASSLAAALSYEQYF. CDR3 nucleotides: TGTGCCAGCAGCTTGGCGGCGGCCCTCTCCTACGAGCAGTACTTC.

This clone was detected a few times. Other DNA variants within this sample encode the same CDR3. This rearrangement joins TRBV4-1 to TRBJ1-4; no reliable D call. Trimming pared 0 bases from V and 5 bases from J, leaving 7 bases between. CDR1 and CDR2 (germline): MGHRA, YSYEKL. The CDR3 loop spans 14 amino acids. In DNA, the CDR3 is TGCGCCAGCAGCCAAGATCTATCGAATGAAAAACTGTTTTTT. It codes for CASSQDLSNEKLFF.

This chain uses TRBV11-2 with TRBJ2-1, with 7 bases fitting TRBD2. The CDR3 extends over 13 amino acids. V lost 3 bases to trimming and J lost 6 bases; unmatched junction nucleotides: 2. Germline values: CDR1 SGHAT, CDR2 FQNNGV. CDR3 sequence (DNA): TGTGCCAGCAGCTTGGGGGGGTTCAATGAGCAGTTCTTC. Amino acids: CASSLGGFNEQFF.

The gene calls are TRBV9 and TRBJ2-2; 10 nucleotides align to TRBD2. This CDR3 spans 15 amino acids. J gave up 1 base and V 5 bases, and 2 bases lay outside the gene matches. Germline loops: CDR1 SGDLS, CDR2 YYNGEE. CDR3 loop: CASSASGGNTGELFF. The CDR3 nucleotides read TGTGCCAGCAGTGCTAGCGGGGGGAACACCGGGGAGCTGTTTTTT.

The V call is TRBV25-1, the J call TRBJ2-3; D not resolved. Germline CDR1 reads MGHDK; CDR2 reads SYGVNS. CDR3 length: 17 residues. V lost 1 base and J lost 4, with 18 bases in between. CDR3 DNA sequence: TGTGCCAGCAGTGAATTTGGGCAGGAAGGCCCTCCAGATACGCAGTATTTT. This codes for CASSEFGQEGPPDTQYF.

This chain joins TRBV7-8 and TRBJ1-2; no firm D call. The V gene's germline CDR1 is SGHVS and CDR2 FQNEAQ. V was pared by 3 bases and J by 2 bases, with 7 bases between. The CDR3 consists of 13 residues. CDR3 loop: CASSLLSNYGYTF. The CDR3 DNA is TGTGCCAGCAGCTTGCTTTCGAACTATGGCTACACCTTC.

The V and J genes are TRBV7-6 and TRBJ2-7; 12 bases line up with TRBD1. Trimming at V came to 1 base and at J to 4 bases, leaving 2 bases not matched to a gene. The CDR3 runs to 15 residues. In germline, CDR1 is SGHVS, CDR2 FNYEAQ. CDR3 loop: CASSLEGQGAYEQYF. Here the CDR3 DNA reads TGTGCCAGCAGCTTAGAGGGACAGGGGGCTTACGAGCAGTACTTC.

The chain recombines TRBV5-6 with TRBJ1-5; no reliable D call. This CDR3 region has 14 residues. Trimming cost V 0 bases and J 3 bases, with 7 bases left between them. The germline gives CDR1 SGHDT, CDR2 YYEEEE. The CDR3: CASSLGGLNQPQHF. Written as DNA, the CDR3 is TGTGCCAGCAGCTTGGGAGGCCTCAATCAGCCCCAGCATTTT.

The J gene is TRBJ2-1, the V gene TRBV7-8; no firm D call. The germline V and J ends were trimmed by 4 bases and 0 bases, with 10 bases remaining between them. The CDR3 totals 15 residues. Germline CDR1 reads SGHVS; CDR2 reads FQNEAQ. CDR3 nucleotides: TGTGCCAGCAGCTCGGGCCTTAGCTCCTACAATGAGCAGTTCTTC. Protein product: CASSSGLSSYNEQFF.

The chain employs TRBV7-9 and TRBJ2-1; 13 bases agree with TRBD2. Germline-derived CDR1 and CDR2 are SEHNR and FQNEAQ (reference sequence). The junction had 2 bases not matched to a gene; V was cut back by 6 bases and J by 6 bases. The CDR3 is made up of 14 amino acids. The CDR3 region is CASSGTSGVNEQFF. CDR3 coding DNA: TGTGCCAGCAGTGGGACTAGCGGGGTCAATGAGCAGTTCTTC.